This record looks at one T cell receptor beta chain sequence and its context. The target antigen is unknown. This sample was taken from a study of OX40 agonist ivuxolimab in advanced cancers. Overall study: Having had anti-PD-1, anti-PD-L1 or anti-CTLA-4 therapy before was allowed, and around 39% had some. Study outcomes and limitations: Also present in some nonresponders was a low level of normalized T-cell clonal expansion. By week 6 at 0.1 to 3.0 mg/kg, blood CD4+ and CD8+ T cells had expanded clonally.

Autoimmune disease history or systemic immunosuppression led to patients being barred. Here immunoSEQ multiplex PCR was the method, and the copy in TCRdb shows in-frame clones only, minus some. The profile covers tens of thousands of clones, with approximately 90% appearing a single time and 0.55% to 0.65% taken by the ten largest. The CDR3 runs 13 residues. Germline V gene lookup returns CDR1 SGDLS and CDR2 YYNGEE. The germline V and J ends were trimmed by 0 bases and 9 bases, with 10 bases remaining between them. The source material was CD4+ or CD8+ T cells sorted from blood, sampled in a trial of the OX40 agonist ivuxolimab. V usage is TRBV9 and J usage is TRBJ2-4; no reliable D call. The clonotype originates from an adult with an advanced solid tumor such as melanoma, head and neck, liver or kidney cancer. The DNA of the CDR3 is TGTGCCAGCAGCGTAGGGCTAGTCGGCATTCAGTACTTC. Amino acids: CASSVGLVGIQYF. Filled out from reference TRBV9 and TRBJ2-4, the complete variable domain reads DSGVTQTPKHLITATGQRVTLRCSPRSGDLSVYWYQQSLDQGLQFLIQYYNGEERAKGNILERFSAQQFPDLHSELNLSSLELGDSALYFCASSVGLVGIQYFGAGTRLSVL.